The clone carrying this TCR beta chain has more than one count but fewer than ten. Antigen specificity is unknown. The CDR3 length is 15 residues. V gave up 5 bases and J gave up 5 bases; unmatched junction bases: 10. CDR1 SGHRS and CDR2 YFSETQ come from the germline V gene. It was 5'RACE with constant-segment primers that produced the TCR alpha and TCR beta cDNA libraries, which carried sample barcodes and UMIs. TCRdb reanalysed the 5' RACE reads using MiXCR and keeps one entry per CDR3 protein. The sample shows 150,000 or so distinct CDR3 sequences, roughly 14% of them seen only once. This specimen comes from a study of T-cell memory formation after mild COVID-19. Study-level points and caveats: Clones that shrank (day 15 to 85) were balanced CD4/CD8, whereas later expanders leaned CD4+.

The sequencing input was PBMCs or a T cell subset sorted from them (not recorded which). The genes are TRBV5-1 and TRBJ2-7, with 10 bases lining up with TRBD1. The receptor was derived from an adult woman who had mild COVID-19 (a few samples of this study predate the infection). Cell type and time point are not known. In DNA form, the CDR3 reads TGCGCCAGCAGTTCCGGCCGGGACAGGGGCGACGAGCAGTACTTC. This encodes CASSSGRDRGDEQYF. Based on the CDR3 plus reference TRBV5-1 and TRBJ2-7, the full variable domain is KAGVTQTPRYLIKTRGQQVTLSCSPISGHRSVSWYQQTPGQGLQFLFEYFSETQRNKGNFPGRFSGRQFSNSRSEMNVSTLELGDSALYLCASSSGRDRGDEQYFGPGTRLTVT.